The 2 T cell receptor beta chains listed next were all sequenced from one sample in a study of blood T cell repertoires in COVID-19. The repertoire was sequenced with immunoSEQ multiplex PCR; TCRdb's copy has only in-frame clones and lacks some. The table lists 110,000 to 150,000 clones, roughly 85% of them singletons. Sequenced material: peripheral blood. The receptors were gathered from a man aged 45-60 years with acute or convalescent COVID-19.

This clone was seen many times. V gene TRBV5-1 combines with J gene TRBJ2-7; 7 nucleotides line up with TRBD2. Germline trimming cut 4 bases from V and 1 base from J; bases unmatched to any gene: 11. The germline CDR1 and CDR2 sequences are SGHRS and YFSETQ. The CDR3 consists of 16 residues. The CDR3 DNA follows: TGCGCCAGCAGCCTCCGGGGCGGGAGTAGATCCTACGAGCAGTACTTC. It yields the protein CASSLRGGSRSYEQYF. Complete variable domain (other parts from reference TRBV5-1 and TRBJ2-7): KAGVTQTPRYLIKTRGQQVTLSCSPISGHRSVSWYQQTPGQGLQFLFEYFSETQRNKGNFPGRFSGRQFSNSRSEMNVSTLELGDSALYLCASSLRGGSRSYEQYFGPGTRLTVT.

The chain joins TRBV27 to TRBJ2-7, with TRBD2 as a possible D gene (6 bases). From germline, CDR1 is MNHEY and CDR2 SMNVEV (reference sequence). V lost 2 bases, J lost 2 bases, and 19 bases lay in between. The CDR3 is made up of 17 amino acids. CDR3 residues: CASSLLWDFRTTYEQYF. The CDR3 bases are TGTGCCAGCAGTTTACTATGGGACTTCAGAACCACCTACGAGCAGTACTTC.